This T cell receptor (beta chain) was observed in a study of beta chain features in type 1 diabetes. Whole-study results and caveats: Among type 1 diabetes patients, VDJ junctions had fewer insertions and more deletions. Among all four CD4+ subsets, Type 1 diabetes patients had TCRB CDR3s that were moderately but significantly shorter. The study notes PCR might favor shorter templates equally in patients and controls.

All sorted populations exceeded 98% purity. Sequencing targeted expressed TCRB transcripts, as all isolated RNA had been reverse transcribed. Assay used: immunoSEQ multiplex PCR; TCRdb lists only in-frame clones, some missing. The profile shows 500,000 to 850,000 clones, roughly an eighth of them singletons. Details on this clone: Antigen unknown. Other DNA sequences within the sample encode an identical CDR3.

The CDR3 extends over 11 amino acids. V lost 3 bases, J lost 4 bases, and 3 bases lay in between. Germline assignment: CDR1 MDHEN and CDR2 SYDVKM. The material sequenced was naive CD4+ T cells from blood. This chain joins TRBV28 and TRBJ2-5, with D unclear. This TCR derives from a man younger than 35 with type 1 diabetes. The CDR3 region has the DNA TGTGCCAGCAGTTTTAGAGAGACCCAGTACTTC. Encoded protein: CASSFRETQYF.